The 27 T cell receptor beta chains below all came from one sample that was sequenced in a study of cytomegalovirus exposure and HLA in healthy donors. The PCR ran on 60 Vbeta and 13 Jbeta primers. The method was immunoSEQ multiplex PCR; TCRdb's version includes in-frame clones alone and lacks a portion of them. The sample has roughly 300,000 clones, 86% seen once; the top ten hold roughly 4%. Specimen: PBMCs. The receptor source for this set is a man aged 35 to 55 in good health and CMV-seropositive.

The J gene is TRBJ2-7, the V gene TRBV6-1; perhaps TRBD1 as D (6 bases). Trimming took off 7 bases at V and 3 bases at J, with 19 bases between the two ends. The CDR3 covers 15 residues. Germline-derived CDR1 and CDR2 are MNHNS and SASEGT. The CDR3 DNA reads TGTGCCAGCATCTGGACAGAACCTAAGGGCTACGAGCAGTACTTC. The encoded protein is CASIWTEPKGYEQYF.

CDR3: CASSARGDSSIGYTF. The CDR3 DNA sequence: TGTGCCAGCAGCGCCAGGGGGGACTCAAGTATTGGCTACACCTTC. The chain combines TRBV6-5 with TRBJ1-2; 7 bases agree with TRBD1. This CDR3 has 15 residues. The ends lost 6 bases at V and 7 bases at J; junction bases unmatched: 14. CDR1 is MNHEY and CDR2 is SVGAGI in the germline V gene.

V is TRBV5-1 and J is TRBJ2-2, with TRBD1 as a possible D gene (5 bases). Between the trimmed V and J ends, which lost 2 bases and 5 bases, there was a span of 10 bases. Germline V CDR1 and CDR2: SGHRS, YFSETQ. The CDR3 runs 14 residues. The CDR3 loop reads CASSFRQGTGELFF. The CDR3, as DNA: TGCGCCAGCAGCTTTCGGCAGGGTACCGGGGAGCTGTTTTTT.

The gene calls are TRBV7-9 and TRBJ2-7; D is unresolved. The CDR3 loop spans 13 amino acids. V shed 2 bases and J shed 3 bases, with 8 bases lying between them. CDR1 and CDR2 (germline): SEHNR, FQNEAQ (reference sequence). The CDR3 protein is CASSLKINYEQYF. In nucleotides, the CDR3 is TGTGCCAGCAGCTTAAAAATAAACTACGAGCAGTACTTC.

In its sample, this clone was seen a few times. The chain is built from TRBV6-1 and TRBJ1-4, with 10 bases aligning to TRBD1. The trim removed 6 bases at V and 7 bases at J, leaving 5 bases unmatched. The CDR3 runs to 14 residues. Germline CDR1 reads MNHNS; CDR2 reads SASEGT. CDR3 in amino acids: CASRDRGRGEKLFF. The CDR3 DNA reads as TGTGCCAGCAGGGACAGGGGGAGAGGTGAAAAACTGTTTTTT.

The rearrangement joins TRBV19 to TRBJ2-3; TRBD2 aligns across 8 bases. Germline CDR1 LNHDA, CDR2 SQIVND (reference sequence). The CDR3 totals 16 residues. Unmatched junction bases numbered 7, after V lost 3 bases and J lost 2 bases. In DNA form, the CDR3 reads TGTGCCAGTAGTATCGGGCGGGAGGCCTACACAGATACGCAGTATTTT. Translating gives CASSIGREAYTDTQYF.

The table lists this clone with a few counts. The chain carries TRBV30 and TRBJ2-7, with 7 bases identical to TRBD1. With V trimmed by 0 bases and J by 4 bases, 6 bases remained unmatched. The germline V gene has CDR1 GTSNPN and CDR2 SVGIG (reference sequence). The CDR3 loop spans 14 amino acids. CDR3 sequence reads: CAWSVPPGQYEQYF. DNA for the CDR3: TGTGCCTGGAGTGTACCCCCGGGACAGTACGAGCAGTACTTC.

CDR3 nucleotides: TGTGCCATCAGGACTAGCGGGAGCGACGAGCAGTACTTC. It encodes CAIRTSGSDEQYF. This chain joins TRBV10-3 and TRBJ2-7; 12 bases map to TRBD2. The CDR3 runs to 13 residues. J was trimmed by 5 bases and V by 6 bases; bases with no gene match: 2. Germline V gene data show CDR1 as ENHRY and CDR2 as SYGVKD.

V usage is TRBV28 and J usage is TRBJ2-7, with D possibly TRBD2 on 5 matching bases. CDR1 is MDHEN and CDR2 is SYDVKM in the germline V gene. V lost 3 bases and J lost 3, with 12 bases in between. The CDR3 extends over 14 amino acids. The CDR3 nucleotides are TGTGCCAGCAGTTTGCCCGGGGTGGACTACGAGCAGTACTTC. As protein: CASSLPGVDYEQYF.

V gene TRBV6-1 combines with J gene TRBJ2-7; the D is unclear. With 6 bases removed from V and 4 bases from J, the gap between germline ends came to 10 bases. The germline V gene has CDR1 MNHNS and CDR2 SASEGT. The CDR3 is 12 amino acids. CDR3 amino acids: CASREILYEQYF. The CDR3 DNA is TGTGCCAGCAGAGAAATACTGTACGAGCAGTACTTC.

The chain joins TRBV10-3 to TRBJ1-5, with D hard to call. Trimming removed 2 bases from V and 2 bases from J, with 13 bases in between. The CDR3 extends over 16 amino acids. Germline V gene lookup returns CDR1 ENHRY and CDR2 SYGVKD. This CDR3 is CAISETGASGNQPQHF. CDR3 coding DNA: TGTGCCATCAGTGAGACCGGTGCGTCGGGCAATCAGCCCCAGCATTTT.

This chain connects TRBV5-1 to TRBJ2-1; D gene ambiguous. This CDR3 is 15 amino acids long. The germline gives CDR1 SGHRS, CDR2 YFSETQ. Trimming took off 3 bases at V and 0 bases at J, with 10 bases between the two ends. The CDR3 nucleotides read TGCGCCAGCAGCTCCGCCTACCGCTCCTACAATGAGCAGTTCTTC. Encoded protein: CASSSAYRSYNEQFF.

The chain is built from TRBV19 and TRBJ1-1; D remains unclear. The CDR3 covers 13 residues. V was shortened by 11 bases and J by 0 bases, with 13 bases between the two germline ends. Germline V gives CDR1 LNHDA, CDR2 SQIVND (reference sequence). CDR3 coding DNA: TGTGCCTCCGCACCGGGAATGAACACTGAAGCTTTCTTT. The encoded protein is CASAPGMNTEAFF.

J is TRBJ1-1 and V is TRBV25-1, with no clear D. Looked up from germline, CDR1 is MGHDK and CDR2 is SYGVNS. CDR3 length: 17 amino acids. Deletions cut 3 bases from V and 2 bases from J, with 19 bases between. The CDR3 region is CASSELPGPDINTEAFF. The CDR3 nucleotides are TGTGCCAGCAGTGAGCTACCAGGTCCAGATATTAACACTGAAGCTTTCTTT.

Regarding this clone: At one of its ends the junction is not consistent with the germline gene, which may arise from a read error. Here the CDR3 reads CASSFQGQVEQFF. The CDR3 bases are TGTGCTAGCAGCTTTCAGGGGCAGGTTGAGCAGTTCTTC. This chain uses TRBV7-7 with TRBJ2-1; possible D gene TRBD1, 6 bases. Germline V gene data show CDR1 as SSHAT and CDR2 as FNYEAQ (reference sequence). This CDR3 has 13 residues.

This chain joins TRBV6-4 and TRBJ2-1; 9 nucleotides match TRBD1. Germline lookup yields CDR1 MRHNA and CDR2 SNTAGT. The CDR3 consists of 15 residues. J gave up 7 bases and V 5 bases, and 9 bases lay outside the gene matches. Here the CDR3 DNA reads TGTGCCAGCAGTCCAGAGACAGGGGGGACGAATGAGCAGTTCTTC. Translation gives CASSPETGGTNEQFF.

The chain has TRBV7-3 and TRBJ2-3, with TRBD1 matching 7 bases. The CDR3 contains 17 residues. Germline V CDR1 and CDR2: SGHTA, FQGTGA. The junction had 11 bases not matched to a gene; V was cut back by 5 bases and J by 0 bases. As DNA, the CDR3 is TGTGCCAGCAGCCCCCTAGGGGGCGCAACTAGCACAGATACGCAGTATTTT. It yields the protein CASSPLGGATSTDTQYF.

The CDR3 protein is CASSEGTSGRTQYF. CDR3 nucleotide sequence: TGTGCCAGCAGTGAAGGGACTAGCGGGAGAACCCAGTACTTC. V and J are TRBV2 and TRBJ2-5; 13 bases fit TRBD2. V lost 1 base and J lost 8; bases outside the gene matches: 1. The CDR3 runs 14 residues. CDR1 and CDR2 from the germline V gene are SNHLY and FYNNEI.

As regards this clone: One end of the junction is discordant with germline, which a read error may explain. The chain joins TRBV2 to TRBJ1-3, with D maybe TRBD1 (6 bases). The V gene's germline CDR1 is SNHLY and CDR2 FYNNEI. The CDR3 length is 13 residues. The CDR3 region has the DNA TGTGCCAGCAGCCAGGGGTCTGGAAGCACCATATATTTT. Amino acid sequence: CASSQGSGSTIYF.

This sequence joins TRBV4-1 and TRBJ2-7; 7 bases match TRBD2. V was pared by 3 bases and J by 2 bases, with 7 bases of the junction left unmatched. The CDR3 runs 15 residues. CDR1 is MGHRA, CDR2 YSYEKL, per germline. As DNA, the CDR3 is TGCGCCAGCAGCCAGGTAGTGGGAGGGCCCTACGAGCAGTACTTC. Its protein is CASSQVVGGPYEQYF.

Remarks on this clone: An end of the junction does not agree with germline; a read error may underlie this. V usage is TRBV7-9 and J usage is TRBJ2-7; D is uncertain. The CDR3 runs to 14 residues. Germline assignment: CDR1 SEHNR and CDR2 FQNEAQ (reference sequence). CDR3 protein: CSSSFWSFTGEQYF. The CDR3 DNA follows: TGTTCCAGCAGCTTTTGGAGTTTTACGGGCGAGCAGTACTTC.

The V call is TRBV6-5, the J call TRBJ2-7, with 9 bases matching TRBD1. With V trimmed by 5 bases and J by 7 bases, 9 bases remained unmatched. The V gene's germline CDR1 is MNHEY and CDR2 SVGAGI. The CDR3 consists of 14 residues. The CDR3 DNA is TGTGCCAGCAGTACACCGGGACAGGGCTGGGAGCAGTACTTC. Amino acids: CASSTPGQGWEQYF.

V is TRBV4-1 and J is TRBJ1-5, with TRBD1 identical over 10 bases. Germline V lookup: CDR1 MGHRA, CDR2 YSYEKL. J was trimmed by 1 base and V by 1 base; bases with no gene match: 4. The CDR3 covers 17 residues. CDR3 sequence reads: CASSQAGTGDSNQPQHF. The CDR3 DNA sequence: TGCGCCAGCAGCCAAGCCGGGACAGGGGACAGCAATCAGCCCCAGCATTTT.

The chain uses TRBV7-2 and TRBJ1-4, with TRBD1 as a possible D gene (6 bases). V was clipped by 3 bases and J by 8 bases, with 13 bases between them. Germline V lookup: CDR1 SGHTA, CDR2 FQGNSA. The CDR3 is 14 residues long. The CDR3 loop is CASSLTGEDEKLFF. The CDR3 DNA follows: TGTGCCAGCAGCTTGACAGGCGAGGACGAAAAACTGTTTTTT.

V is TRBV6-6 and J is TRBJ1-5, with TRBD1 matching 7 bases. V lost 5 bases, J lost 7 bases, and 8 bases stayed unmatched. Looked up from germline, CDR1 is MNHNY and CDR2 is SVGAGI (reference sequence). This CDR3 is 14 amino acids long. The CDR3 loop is CASSLTGAWQPQHF. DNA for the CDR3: TGTGCCAGCAGTCTAACAGGGGCTTGGCAGCCCCAGCATTTT.

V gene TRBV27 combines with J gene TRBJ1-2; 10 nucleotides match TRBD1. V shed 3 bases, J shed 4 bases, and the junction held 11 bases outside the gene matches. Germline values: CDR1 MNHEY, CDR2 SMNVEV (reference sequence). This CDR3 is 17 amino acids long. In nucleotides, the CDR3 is TGTGCCAGCAGTTTCCTCCGGGACAGGGGAGTACGCTATGGCTACACCTTC. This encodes CASSFLRDRGVRYGYTF.

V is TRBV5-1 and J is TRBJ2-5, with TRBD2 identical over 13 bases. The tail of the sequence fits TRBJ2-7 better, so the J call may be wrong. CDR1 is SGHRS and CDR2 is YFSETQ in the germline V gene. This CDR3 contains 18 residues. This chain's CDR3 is CASSLGVGLAGAPYEQYF. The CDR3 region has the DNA TGCGCCAGCAGCTTGGGGGTAGGACTAGCGGGAGCCCCCTACGAGCAGTACTTC.